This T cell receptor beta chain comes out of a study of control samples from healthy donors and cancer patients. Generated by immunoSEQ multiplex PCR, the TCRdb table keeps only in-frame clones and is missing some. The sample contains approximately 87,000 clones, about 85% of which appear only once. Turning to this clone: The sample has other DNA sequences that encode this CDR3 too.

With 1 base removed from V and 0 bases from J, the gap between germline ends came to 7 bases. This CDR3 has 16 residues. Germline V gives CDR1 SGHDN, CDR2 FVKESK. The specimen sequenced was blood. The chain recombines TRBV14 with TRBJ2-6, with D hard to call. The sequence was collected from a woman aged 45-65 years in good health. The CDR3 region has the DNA TGTGCCAGCAGCCAAGGTAGCTACTCTGGGGCCAACGTCCTGACTTTC. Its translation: CASSQGSYSGANVLTF.